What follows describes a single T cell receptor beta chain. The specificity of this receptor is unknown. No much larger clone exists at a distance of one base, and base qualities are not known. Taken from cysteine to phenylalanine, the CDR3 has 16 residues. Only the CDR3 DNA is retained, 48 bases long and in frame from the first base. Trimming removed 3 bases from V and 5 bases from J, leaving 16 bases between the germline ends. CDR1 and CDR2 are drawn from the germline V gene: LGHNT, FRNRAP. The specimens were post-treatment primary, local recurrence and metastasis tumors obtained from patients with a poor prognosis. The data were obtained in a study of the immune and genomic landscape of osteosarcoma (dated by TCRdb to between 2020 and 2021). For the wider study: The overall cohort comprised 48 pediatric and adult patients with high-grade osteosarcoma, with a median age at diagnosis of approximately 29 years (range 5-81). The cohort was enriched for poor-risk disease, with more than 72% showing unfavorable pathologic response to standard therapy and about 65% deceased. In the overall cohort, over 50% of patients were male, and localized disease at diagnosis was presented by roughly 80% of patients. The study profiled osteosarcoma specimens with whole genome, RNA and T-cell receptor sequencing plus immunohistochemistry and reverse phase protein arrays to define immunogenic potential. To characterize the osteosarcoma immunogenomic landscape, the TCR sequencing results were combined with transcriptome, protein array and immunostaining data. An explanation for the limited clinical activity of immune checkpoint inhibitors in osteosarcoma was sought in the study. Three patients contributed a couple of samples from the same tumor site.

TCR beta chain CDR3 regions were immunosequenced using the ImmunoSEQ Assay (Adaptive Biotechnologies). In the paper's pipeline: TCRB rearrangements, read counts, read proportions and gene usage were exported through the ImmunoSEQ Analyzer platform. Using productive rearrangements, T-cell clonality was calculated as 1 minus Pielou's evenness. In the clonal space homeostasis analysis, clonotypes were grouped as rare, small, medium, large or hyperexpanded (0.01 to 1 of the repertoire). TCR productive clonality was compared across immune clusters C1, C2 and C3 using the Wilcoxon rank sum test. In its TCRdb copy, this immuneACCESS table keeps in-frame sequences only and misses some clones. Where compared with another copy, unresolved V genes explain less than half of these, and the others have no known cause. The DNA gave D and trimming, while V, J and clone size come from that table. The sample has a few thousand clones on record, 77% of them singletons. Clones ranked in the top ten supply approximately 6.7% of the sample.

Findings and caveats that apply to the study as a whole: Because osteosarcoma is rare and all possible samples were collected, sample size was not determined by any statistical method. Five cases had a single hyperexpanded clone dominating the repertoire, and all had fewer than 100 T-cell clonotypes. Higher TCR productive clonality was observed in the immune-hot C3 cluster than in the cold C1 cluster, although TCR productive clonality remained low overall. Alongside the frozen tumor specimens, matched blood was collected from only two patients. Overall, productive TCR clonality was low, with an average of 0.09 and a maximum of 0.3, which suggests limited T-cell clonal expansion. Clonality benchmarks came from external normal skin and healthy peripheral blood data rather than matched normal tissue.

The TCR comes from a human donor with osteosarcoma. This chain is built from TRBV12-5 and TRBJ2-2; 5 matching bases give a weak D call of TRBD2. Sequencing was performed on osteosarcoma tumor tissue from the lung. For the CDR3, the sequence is CASGFIGLAKTGELFF. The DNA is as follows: TGTGCTAGTGGTTTCATTGGACTGGCAAAAACCGGGGAGCTGTTTTTT.